This TCR beta chain originates from a study of T cells in Graves' hyperthyroidism and ophthalmopathy. The sample holds many counts of this clonotype. RNA transcripts served as the template for amplifying TCR beta CDR3 regions. The HTBI set primed first-round TCR CDR3 RT-PCR. MiXCR, applied by TCRdb to the multiplex PCR reads, yields one record per CDR3 protein. The sample consists of some 250,000 distinct CDR3 sequences, less than 15% of them appearing once. The germline CDR1 and CDR2 sequences are KGHSH and LQKENI. The ends were cut back, 1 base at V and 7 bases at J, with 17 bases in the middle. CDR3 length equals 16 residues. Clinicians diagnosed patients from clinical symptoms, serum thyroxine and TRAb, thyroid ultrasound and orbital computed tomography.

This clonotype was obtained from a woman in her thirties or forties with Graves' hyperthyroidism that later progressed to Graves' ophthalmopathy. The chain combines TRBV18 with TRBJ2-1, with D perhaps TRBD1 or TRBD2 (7 bases each). The sample comprised blood. The CDR3 protein is CASSPRSGTAGNEQFF. The CDR3 nucleotides read TGTGCCAGCTCACCACGAAGCGGGACAGCCGGAAATGAGCAGTTCTTC. Filled out from reference TRBV18 and TRBJ2-1, the complete variable domain reads NAGVMQNPRHLVRRRGQEARLRCSPMKGHSHVYWYRQLPEEGLKFMVYLQKENIIDESGMPKERFSAEFPKEGPSILRIQQVVRGDSAAYFCASSPRSGTAGNEQFFGPGTRLTVL.